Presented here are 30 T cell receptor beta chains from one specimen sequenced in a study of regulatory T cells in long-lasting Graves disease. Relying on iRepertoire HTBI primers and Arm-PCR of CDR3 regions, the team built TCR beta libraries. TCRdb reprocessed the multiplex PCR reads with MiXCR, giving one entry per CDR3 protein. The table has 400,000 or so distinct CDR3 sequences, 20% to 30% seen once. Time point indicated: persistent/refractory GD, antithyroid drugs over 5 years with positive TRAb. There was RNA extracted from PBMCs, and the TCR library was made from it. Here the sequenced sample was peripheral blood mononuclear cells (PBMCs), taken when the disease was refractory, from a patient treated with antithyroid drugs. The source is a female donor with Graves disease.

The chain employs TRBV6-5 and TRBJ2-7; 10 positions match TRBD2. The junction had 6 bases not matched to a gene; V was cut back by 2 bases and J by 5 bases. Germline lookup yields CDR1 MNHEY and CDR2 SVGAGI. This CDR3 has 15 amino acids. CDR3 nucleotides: TGTGCCAGCAGTTACCCCCGGGGACTAGCGAACGAGCAGTACTTC. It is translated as CASSYPRGLANEQYF.

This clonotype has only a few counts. CDR3 sequence: CASTEGGGTYEQYF. CDR3 in DNA: TGTGCCAGCACCGAGGGAGGGGGTACCTACGAGCAGTACTTC. This chain uses TRBV3-1 with TRBJ2-7, with D possibly matching TRBD2 (7 bases). CDR3 length: 14 amino acids. Looked up from germline, CDR1 is LGHDT and CDR2 is YNNKEL (reference sequence). The V and J ends lost 7 bases and 2 bases respectively, with 15 bases between them.

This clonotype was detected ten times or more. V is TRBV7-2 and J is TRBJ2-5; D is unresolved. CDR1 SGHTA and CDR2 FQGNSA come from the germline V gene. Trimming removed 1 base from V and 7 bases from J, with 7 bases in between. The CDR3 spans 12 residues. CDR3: CASSLGGGTQYF. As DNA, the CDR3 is TGTGCCAGCAGCTTAGGAGGCGGGACCCAGTACTTC. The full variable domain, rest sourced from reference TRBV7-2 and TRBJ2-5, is GAGVSQSPSNKVTEKGKDVELRCDPISGHTALYWYRQSLGQGLEFLIYFQGNSAPDKSGLPSDRFSAERTGGSVSTLTIQRTQQEDSAVYLCASSLGGGTQYFGPGTRLLVL.

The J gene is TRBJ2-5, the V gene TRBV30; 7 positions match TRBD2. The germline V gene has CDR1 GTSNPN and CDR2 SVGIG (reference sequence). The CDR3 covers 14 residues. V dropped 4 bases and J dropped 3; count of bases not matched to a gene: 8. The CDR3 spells CAWKGGSGEETQYF. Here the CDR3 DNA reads TGTGCCTGGAAAGGCGGGAGTGGAGAAGAGACCCAGTACTTC.

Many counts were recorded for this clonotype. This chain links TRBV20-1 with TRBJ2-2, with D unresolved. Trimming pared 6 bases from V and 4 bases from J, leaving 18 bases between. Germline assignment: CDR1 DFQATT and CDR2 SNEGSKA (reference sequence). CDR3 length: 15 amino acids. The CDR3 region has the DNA TGCAGTGCGTCTCAATGGGCCGGTCCCACCGGGGAGCTGTTTTTT. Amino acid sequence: CSASQWAGPTGELFF.

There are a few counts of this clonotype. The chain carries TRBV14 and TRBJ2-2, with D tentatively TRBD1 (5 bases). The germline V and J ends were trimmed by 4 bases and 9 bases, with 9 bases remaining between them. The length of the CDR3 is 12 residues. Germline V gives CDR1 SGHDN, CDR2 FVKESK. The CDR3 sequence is CASSPGNRELFF. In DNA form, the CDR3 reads TGTGCCAGCAGCCCAGGGAACCGGGAGCTGTTTTTT.

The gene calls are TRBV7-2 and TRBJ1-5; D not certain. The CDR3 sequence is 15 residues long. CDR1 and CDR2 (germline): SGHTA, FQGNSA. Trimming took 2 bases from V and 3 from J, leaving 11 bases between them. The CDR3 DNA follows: TGTGCCAGCAGCTTAAGTATGGGTTTCAATCAGCCCCAGCATTTT. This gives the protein CASSLSMGFNQPQHF.

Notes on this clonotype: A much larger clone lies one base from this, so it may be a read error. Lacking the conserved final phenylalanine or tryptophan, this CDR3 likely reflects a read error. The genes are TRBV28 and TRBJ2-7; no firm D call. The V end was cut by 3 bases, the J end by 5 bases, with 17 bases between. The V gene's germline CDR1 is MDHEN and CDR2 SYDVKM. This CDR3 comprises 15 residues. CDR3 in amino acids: CASSFLVGSMDEQYS. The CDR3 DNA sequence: TGTGCCAGCAGTTTCTTAGTGGGGTCGATGGACGAGCAGTACTCC.

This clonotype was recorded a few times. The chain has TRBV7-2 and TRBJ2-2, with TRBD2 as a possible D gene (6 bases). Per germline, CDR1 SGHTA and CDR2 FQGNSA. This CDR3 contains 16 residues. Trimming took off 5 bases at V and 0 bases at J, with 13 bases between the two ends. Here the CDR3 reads CASSAGSGSNTGELFF. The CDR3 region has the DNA TGTGCCAGCAGCGCAGGTAGCGGTTCGAACACCGGGGAGCTGTTTTTT. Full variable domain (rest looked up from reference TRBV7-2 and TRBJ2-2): GAGVSQSPSNKVTEKGKDVELRCDPISGHTALYWYRQSLGQGLEFLIYFQGNSAPDKSGLPSDRFSAERTGGSVSTLTIQRTQQEDSAVYLCASSAGSGSNTGELFFGEGSRLTVL.

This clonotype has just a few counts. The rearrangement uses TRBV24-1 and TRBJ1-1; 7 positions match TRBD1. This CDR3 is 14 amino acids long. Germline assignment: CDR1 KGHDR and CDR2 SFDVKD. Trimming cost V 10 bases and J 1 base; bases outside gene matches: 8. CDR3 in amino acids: CATRTGDANTEAFF. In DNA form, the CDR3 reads TGTGCCACACGAACAGGGGACGCGAACACTGAAGCTTTCTTT.

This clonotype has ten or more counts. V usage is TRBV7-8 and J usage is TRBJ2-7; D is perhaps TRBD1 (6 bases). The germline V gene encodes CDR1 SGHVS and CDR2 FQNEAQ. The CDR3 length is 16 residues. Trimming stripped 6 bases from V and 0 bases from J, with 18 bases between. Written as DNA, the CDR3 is TGTGCCAGCAGTCACCGTACAGGGCCCACCTCCTACGAGCAGTACTTC. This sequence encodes CASSHRTGPTSYEQYF. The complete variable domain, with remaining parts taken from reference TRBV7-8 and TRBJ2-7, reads GAGVSQSPRYKVAKRGQDVALRCDPISGHVSLFWYQQALGQGPEFLTYFQNEAQLDKSGLPSDRFFAERPEGSVSTLKIQRTQQEDSAVYLCASSHRTGPTSYEQYFGPGTRLTVT.

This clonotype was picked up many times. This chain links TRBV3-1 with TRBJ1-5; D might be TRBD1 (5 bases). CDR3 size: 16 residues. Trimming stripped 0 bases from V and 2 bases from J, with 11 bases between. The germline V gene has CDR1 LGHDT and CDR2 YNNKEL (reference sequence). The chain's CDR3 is CASSQDGGRGNQPQHF. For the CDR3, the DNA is TGTGCCAGCAGCCAAGACGGGGGGAGGGGCAATCAGCCCCAGCATTTT.

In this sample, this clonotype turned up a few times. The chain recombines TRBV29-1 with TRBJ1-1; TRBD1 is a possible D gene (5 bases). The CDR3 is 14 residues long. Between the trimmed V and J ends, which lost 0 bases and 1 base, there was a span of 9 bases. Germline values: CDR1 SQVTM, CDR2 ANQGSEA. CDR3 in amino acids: CSVEEQTANTEAFF. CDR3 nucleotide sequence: TGCAGCGTTGAAGAACAGACAGCGAACACTGAAGCTTTCTTT.

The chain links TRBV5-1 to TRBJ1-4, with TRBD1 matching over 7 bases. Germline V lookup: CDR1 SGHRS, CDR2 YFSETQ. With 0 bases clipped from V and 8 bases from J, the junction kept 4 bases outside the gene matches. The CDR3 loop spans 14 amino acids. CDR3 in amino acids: CASSLEGGKEKLFF. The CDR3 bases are TGCGCCAGCAGCTTGGAAGGGGGCAAGGAAAAACTGTTTTTT.

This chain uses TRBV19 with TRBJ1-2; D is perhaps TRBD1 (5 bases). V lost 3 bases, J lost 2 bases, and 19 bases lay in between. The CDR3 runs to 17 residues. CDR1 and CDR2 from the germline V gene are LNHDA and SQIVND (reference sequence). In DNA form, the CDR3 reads TGTGCCAGTAGTATTTCGGGACGGAGACCGACGAACTATGGCTACACCTTC. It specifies CASSISGRRPTNYGYTF.

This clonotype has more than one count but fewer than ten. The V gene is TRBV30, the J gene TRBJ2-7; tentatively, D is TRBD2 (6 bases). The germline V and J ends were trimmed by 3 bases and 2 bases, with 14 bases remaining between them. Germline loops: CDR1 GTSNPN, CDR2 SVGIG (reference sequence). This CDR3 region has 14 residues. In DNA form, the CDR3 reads TGTGCCTGGAGCCACGGCGGGGCACCCTACGAGCAGTACTTC. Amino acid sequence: CAWSHGGAPYEQYF.

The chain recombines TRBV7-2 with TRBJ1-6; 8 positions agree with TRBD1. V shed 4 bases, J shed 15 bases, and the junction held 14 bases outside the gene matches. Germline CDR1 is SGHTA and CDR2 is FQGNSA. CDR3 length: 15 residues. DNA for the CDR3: TGTGCCAGCAGCTCAACAGGGGGGGGCCCGGGGGACCTCCACTTT. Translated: CASSSTGGGPGDLHF.

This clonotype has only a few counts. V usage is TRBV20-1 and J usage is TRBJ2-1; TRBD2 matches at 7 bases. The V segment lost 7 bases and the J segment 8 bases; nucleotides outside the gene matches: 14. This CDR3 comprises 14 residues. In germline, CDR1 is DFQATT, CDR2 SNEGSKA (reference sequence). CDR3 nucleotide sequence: TGCAGTGTCACAAGCGGGGAGGCTTTCTATGAGCAGTTCTTC. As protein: CSVTSGEAFYEQFF.

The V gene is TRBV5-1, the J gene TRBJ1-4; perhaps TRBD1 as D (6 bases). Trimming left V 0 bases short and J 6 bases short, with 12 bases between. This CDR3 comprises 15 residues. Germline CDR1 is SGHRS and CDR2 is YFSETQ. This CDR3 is CASSLGGTSDEKLFF. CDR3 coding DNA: TGCGCCAGCAGCTTGGGGGGGACATCTGATGAAAAACTGTTTTTT.

CDR3 amino acids: CASRLSGRLNEQYF. CDR3 DNA: TGTGCCAGCAGGCTTAGCGGGAGACTCAACGAGCAGTACTTC. The chain has TRBV6-1 and TRBJ2-7, with 9 nucleotides matching TRBD2. Trimming removed 6 bases from V and 5 bases from J; junction bases left unmatched: 8. The germline V gene has CDR1 MNHNS and CDR2 SASEGT. The CDR3 loop spans 14 amino acids.

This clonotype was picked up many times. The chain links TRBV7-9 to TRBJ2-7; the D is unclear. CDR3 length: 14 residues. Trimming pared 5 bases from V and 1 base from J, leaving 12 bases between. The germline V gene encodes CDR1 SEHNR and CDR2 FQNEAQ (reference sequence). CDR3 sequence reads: CASSQDTPSYEQYF. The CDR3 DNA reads TGTGCCAGCAGCCAGGATACTCCTTCCTACGAGCAGTACTTC.

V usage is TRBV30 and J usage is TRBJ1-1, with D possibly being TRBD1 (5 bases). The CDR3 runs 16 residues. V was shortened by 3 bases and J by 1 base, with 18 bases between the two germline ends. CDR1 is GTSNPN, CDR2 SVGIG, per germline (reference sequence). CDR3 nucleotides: TGTGCCTGGAGAGATAAGTTAGGCAGGGCGAACACTGAAGCTTTCTTT. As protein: CAWRDKLGRANTEAFF.

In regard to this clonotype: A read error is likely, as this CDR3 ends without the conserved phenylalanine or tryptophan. The CDR3 nucleotides read TGTGCCAGCAATACGGACGAGCGGGTTGTGACGGGGGAGCAGTACCTC. Its translation is CASNTDERVVTGEQYL. The chain is built from TRBV6-1 and TRBJ2-7, with D possibly TRBD2 on 6 matching bases. Germline V gene lookup returns CDR1 MNHNS and CDR2 SASEGT. The CDR3 runs 16 residues. Trimming removed 7 bases from V and 7 bases from J, with 26 bases in between.

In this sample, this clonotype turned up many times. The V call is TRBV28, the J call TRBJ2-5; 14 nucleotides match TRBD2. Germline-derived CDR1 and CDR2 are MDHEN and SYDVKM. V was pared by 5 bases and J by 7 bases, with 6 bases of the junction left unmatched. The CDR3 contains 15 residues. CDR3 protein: CASSPRLAGGWTQYF. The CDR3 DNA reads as TGTGCCAGCAGTCCCCGACTAGCGGGAGGGTGGACCCAGTACTTC.

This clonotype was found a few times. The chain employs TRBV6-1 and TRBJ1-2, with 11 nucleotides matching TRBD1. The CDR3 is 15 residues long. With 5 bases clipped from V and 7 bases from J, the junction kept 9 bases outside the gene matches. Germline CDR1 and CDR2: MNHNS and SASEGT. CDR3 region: CASSRGTGGDLGYTF. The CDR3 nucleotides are TGTGCCAGCAGTCGCGGGACAGGGGGGGATCTTGGCTACACCTTC.

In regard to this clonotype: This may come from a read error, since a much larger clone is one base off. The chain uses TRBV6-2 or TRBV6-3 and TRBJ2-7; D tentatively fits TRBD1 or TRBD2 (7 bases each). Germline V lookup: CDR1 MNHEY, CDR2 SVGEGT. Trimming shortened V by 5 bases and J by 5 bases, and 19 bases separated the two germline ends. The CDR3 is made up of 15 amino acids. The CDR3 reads CASSEAGQRLDEQYF. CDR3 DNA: TGTGCCAGCAGTGAAGCGGGACAGAGGCTTGACGAGCAGTACTTC.

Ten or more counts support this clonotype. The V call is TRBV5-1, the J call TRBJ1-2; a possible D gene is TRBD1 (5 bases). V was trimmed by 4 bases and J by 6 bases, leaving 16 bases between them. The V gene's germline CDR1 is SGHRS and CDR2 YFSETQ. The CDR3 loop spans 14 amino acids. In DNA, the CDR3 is TGCGCCAGCAGCCCCGAGCGGGGCCCGGATGGCTACACCTTC. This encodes CASSPERGPDGYTF.

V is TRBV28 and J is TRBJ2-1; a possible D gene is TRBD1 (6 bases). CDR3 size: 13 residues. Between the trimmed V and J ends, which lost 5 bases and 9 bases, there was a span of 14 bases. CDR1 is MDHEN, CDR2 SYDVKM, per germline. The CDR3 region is CASSMGKGGEQFF. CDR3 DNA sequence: TGTGCCAGCAGTATGGGTAAAGGGGGTGAGCAGTTCTTC.

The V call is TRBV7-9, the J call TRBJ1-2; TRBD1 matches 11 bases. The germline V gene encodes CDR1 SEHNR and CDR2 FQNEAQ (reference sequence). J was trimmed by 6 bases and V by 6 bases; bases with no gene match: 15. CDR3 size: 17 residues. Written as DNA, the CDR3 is TGTGCCAGCAGTAAAACCGGGACAGGGGGACCCAGGAATGGCTACACCTTC. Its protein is CASSKTGTGGPRNGYTF.

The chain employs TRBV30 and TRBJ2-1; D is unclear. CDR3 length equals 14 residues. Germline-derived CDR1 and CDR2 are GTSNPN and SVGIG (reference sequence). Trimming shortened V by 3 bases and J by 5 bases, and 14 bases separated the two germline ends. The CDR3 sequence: CAWRQNHYNNEQFF. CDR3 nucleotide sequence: TGTGCCTGGAGGCAGAATCATTATAACAATGAGCAGTTCTTC. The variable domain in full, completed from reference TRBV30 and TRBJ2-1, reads SQTIHQWPATLVQPVGSPLSLECTVEGTSNPNLYWYRQAAGRGLQLLFYSVGIGQISSEVPQNLSASRPQDRQFILSSKKLLLSDSGFYLCAWRQNHYNNEQFFGPGTRLTVL.